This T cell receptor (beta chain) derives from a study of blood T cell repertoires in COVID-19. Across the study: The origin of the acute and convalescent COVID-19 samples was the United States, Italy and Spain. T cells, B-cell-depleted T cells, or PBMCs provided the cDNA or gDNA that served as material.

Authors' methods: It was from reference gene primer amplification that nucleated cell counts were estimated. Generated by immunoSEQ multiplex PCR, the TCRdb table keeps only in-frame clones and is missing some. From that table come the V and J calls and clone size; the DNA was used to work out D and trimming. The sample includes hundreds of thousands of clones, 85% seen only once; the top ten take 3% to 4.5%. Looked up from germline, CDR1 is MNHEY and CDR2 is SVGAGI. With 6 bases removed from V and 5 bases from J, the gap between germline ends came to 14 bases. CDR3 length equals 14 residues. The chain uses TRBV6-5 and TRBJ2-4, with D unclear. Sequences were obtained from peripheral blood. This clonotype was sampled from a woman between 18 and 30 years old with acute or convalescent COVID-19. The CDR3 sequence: CASSNGLAENIQYF. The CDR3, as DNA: TGTGCCAGCAGCAATGGGCTCGCAGAAAACATTCAGTACTTC.